Listed here is a single T cell receptor beta chain. Only in-frame clones appear in the TCRdb table, and some are missing; sequencing was by immunoSEQ multiplex PCR. The table includes over 250,000 clones, approximately 79% detected once. This record comes from a study of blood T cell repertoires in COVID-19. Across the study: Some COVID-19 samples were acute and others convalescent; all came from the United States, Italy and Spain.

Losses at the gene ends were 8 bases for V and 9 bases for J; bases not matched to a gene: 12. The CDR3 runs to 13 residues. CDR1 is SQVTM and CDR2 is ANQGSEA in the germline V gene. The receptor was derived from a man younger than 45 with acute COVID-19. Sequencing was carried out using PBMCs or T cells enriched from blood (not recorded which). The chain links TRBV29-1 to TRBJ2-1, with 8 bases identical to TRBD2. CDR3 nucleotides: TGCAGCACAGGACTAGCAGGCGTGGGTGAGCAGTTCTTC. Residues: CSTGLAGVGEQFF.